This T cell receptor beta chain was identified in a study of response to subunit inactivated influenza vaccine. TCRdb fed the RT-PCR reads into MiXCR, producing one record per CDR3 protein. The table shows more than 450,000 distinct CDR3 sequences, with 12% occurring only once. This clonotype has a count of ten or more. Its matching antigen is unknown. Overall study results and limits: Researchers suggested that each seasonal influenza vaccination recruits few new T cells.

CDR3 length equals 14 residues. Germline V lookup: CDR1 SQVTM, CDR2 ANQGSEA. The V and J ends lost 4 bases and 10 bases respectively, with 20 bases between them. The receptor's source is a man over 45 who received an inactivated influenza vaccine. The chain uses TRBV29-1 and TRBJ2-1; a possible D gene is TRBD2 (6 bases). The sample consisted of PBMCs from blood, taken on the day of vaccination. CDR3: CSVAGDSMTNEQFF. In DNA, the CDR3 is TGCAGCGTTGCCGGGGACTCAATGACAAACGAGCAGTTCTTC.